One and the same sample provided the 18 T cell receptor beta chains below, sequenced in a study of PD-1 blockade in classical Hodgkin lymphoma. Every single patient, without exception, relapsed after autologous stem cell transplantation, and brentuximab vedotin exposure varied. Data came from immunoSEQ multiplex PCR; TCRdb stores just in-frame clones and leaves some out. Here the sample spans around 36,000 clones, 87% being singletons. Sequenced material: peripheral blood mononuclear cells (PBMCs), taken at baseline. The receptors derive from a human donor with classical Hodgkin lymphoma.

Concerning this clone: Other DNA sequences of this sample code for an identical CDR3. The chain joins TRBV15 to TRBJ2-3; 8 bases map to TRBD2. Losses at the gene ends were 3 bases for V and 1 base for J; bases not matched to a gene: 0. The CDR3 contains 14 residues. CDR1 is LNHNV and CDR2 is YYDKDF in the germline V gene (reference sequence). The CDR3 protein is CATSSGGGTDTQYF. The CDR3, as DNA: TGTGCCACCAGCAGCGGGGGGGGCACAGATACGCAGTATTTT.

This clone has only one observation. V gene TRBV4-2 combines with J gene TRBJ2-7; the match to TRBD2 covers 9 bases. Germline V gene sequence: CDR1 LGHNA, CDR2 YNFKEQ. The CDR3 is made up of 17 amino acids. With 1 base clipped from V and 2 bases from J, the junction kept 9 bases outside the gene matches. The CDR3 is CASSQVVTSGRAYEQYF. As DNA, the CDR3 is TGTGCCAGCAGCCAAGTTGTCACTAGCGGGCGAGCCTACGAGCAGTACTTC.

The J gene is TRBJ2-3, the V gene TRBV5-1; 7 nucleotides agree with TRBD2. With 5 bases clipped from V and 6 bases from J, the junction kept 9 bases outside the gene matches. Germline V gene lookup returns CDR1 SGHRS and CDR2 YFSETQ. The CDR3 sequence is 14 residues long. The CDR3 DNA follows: TGCGCCAGCAGTCAGACTAGCCCACAGGATACGCAGTATTTT. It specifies CASSQTSPQDTQYF.

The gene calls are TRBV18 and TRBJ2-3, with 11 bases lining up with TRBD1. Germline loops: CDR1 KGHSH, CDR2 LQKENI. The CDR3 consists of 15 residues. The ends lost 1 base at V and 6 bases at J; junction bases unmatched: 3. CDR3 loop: CASSPRTGGADTQYF. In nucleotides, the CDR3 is TGTGCCAGCTCACCACGGACAGGGGGCGCGGATACGCAGTATTTT.

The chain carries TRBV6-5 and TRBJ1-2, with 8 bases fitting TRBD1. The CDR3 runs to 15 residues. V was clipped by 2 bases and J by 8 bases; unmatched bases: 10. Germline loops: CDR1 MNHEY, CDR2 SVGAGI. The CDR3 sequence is CASSYPLGQGFGYTF. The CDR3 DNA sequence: TGTGCCAGCAGTTACCCTCTCGGACAGGGCTTCGGCTACACCTTC.

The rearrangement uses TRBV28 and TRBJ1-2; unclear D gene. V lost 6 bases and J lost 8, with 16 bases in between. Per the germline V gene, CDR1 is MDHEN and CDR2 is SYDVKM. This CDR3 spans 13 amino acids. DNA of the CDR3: TGTGCCAGCAGCCCTCCGGGAGGAAAGGGCTACACCTTC. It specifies CASSPPGGKGYTF.

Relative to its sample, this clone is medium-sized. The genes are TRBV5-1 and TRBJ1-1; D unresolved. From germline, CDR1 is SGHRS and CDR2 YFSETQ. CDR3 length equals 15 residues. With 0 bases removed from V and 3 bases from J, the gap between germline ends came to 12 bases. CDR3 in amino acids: CASSLATKMDTEAFF. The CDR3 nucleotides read TGCGCCAGCAGCTTGGCCACTAAGATGGACACTGAAGCTTTCTTT. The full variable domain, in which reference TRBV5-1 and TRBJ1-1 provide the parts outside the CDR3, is KAGVTQTPRYLIKTRGQQVTLSCSPISGHRSVSWYQQTPGQGLQFLFEYFSETQRNKGNFPGRFSGRQFSNSRSEMNVSTLELGDSALYLCASSLATKMDTEAFFGQGTRLTVV.

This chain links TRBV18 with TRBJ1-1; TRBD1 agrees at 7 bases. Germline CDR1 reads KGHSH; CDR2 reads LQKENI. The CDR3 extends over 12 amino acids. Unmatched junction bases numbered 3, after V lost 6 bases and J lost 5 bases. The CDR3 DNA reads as TGTGCCAGCTCTCTGGACAGGACTGAAGCTTTCTTT. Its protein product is CASSLDRTEAFF. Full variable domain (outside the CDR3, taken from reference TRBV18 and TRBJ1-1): NAGVMQNPRHLVRRRGQEARLRCSPMKGHSHVYWYRQLPEEGLKFMVYLQKENIIDESGMPKERFSAEFPKEGPSILRIQQVVRGDSAAYFCASSLDRTEAFFGQGTRLTVV.

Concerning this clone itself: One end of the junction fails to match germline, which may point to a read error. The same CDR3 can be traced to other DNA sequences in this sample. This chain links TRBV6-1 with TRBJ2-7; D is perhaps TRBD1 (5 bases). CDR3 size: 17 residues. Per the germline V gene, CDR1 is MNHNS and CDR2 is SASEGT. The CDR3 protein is CASSEASRVVAYGEQYF. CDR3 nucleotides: TGTGCCAGCAGTGAAGCAAGCAGGGTAGTTGCGTACGGCGAGCAGTATTTC.

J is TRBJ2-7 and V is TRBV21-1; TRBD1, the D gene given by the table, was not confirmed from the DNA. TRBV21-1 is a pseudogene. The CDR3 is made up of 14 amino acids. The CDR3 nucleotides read TGTGCCAGCAGCAAATGGGACAGGGGGCGCGAGCAGTACTTC. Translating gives CASSKWDRGREQYF.

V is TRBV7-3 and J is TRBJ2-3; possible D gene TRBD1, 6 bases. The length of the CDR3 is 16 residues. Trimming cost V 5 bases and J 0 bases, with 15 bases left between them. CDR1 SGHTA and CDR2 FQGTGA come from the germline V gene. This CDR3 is CASSQQGWASTDTQYF. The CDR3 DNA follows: TGTGCCAGCAGCCAGCAGGGGTGGGCTAGCACAGATACGCAGTATTTT.

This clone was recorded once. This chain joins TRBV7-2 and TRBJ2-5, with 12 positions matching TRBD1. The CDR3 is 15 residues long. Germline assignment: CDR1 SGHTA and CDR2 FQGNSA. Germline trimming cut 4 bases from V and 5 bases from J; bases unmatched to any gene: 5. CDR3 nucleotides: TGTGCCAGCAGCTCGGGACAGGGGGCGCAGGAGACCCAGTACTTC. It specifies CASSSGQGAQETQYF. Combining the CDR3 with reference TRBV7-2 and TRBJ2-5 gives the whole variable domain GAGVSQSPSNKVTEKGKDVELRCDPISGHTALYWYRQSLGQGLEFLIYFQGNSAPDKSGLPSDRFSAERTGGSVSTLTIQRTQQEDSAVYLCASSSGQGAQETQYFGPGTRLLVL.

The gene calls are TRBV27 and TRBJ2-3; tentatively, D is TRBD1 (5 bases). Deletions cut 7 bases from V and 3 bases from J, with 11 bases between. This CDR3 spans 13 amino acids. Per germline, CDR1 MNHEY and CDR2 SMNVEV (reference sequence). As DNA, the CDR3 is TGTGCCAGCACTACGAGACAGACAGATACGCAGTATTTT. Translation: CASTTRQTDTQYF.

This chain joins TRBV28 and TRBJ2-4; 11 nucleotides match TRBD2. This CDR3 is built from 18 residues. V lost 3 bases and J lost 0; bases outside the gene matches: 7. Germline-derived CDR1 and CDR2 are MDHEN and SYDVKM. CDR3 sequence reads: CASSFGGLAALAKNIQYF. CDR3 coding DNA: TGTGCCAGCAGTTTTGGGGGACTAGCGGCCCTAGCCAAAAACATTCAGTACTTC. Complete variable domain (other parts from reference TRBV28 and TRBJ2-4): DVKVTQSSRYLVKRTGEKVFLECVQDMDHENMFWYRQDPGLGLRLIYFSYDVKMKEKGDIPEGYSVSREKKERFSLILESASTNQTSMYLCASSFGGLAALAKNIQYFGAGTRLSVL.

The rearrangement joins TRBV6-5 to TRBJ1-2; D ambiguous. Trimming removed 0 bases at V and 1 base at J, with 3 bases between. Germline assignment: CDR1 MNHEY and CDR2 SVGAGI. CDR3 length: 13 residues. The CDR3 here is CASSYSRNYGYTF. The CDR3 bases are TGTGCCAGCAGTTACTCTCGTAACTATGGCTACACCTTC.

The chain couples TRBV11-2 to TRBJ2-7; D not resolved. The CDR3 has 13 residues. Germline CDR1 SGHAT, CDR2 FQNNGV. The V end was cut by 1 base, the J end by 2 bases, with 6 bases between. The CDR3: CASSLGLPYEQYF. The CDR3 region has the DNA TGTGCCAGCAGCTTAGGGCTTCCCTACGAGCAGTACTTC.

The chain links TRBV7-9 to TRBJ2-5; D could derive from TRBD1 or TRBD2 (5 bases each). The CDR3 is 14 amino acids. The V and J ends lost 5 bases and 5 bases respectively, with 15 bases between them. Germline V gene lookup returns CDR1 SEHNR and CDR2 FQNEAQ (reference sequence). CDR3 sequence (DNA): TGTGCCAGCAGCCTGACCTTCGGGGCGGAGACCCAGTACTTC. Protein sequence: CASSLTFGAETQYF.

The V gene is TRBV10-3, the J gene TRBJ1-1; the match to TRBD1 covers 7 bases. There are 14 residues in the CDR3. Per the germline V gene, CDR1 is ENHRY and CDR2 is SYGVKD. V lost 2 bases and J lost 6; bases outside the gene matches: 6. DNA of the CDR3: TGTGCCATCAGTGAGCGGCAGGGGGGGGCTGAAGCTTTCTTT. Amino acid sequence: CAISERQGGAEAFF.